This entry lists 21 T cell receptor beta chains sequenced from one sample in a study of blood T cell repertoires in COVID-19. Produced via immunoSEQ multiplex PCR; TCRdb's table is partial and in-frame only. The sample includes tens of thousands of clones, roughly 80% of them seen just once. Material: peripheral blood. The receptors were gathered from an elderly woman with active or convalescent COVID-19.

J is TRBJ2-7 and V is TRBV27, with a weak D call TRBD1 (5 bases). This CDR3 contains 13 residues. Germline assignment: CDR1 MNHEY and CDR2 SMNVEV (reference sequence). The V gene lost 1 base and the J gene lost 6 bases, with 10 bases spanning the gap. The CDR3 DNA follows: TGTGCCAGCAGTTTATGGGGTGACAGCGAGCAGTACTTC. Protein product: CASSLWGDSEQYF.

The chain carries TRBV27 and TRBJ1-4, with a possible D match to TRBD1 (6 bases). Trimming stripped 8 bases from V and 8 bases from J, with 18 bases between. The CDR3 has 14 amino acids. Germline-derived CDR1 and CDR2 are MNHEY and SMNVEV (reference sequence). The CDR3 spells CASAKRGGREKLFF. Here the CDR3 DNA reads TGTGCCAGCGCGAAGCGAGGGGGAAGAGAAAAACTGTTTTTT. Full variable domain (missing parts from reference TRBV27 and TRBJ1-4): EAQVTQNPRYLITVTGKKLTVTCSQNMNHEYMSWYRQDPGLGLRQIYYSMNVEVTDKGDVPEGYKVSRKEKRNFPLILESPSPNQTSLYFCASAKRGGREKLFFGSGTQLSVL.

The V and J genes are TRBV5-6 and TRBJ1-2; D is perhaps TRBD1 (5 bases). With 4 bases removed from V and 5 bases from J, the gap between germline ends came to 21 bases. CDR1 and CDR2 from the germline V gene are SGHDT and YYEEEE. The CDR3 runs to 16 residues. The chain's CDR3 is CASSKSGTPRLYGYTF. CDR3 DNA: TGTGCCAGCAGCAAAAGCGGGACCCCCAGACTTTATGGCTACACCTTC.

This sequence joins TRBV28 and TRBJ1-1; D may be TRBD1 (5 bases). Germline CDR1 MDHEN, CDR2 SYDVKM. Trimming cost V 4 bases and J 10 bases, with 13 bases left between them. The CDR3 spans 12 residues. In DNA form, the CDR3 reads TGTGCCAGCAGTTGGGGGGTTGAAAGAGCTTTCTTT. Encoded protein: CASSWGVERAFF.

The J gene is TRBJ2-5, the V gene TRBV5-1; 14 nucleotides match TRBD2. This CDR3 region has 17 residues. J gave up 1 base and V 2 bases, and 4 bases lay outside the gene matches. Germline CDR1 reads SGHRS; CDR2 reads YFSETQ. Here the CDR3 DNA reads TGCGCCAGCAGCTTACAGGGACTAGCGGGGGCCCAAGAGACCCAGTACTTC. This codes for CASSLQGLAGAQETQYF.

The chain recombines TRBV5-1 with TRBJ2-2; 10 nucleotides match TRBD2. The CDR3 is made up of 15 amino acids. The germline CDR1 and CDR2 sequences are SGHRS and YFSETQ. With 3 bases clipped from V and 4 bases from J, the junction kept 3 bases outside the gene matches. The CDR3 region has the DNA TGCGCCAGCAGCTGGACTAGCGGATCCACCGGGGAGCTGTTTTTT. Protein: CASSWTSGSTGELFF.

The chain couples TRBV9 to TRBJ1-4; TRBD1 matches 7 bases. Germline CDR1 is SGDLS and CDR2 is YYNGEE. This CDR3 comprises 15 residues. V lost 0 bases and J lost 11; bases outside the gene matches: 10. CDR3 DNA: TGTGCCAGCAGCGTAGGAACGACAGGGTGGGATAAACTGTTTTTT. Translated, it gives CASSVGTTGWDKLFF.

The chain combines TRBV9 with TRBJ2-3; 8 bases map to TRBD2. V gave up 0 bases and J gave up 0 bases; unmatched junction bases: 3. Germline loops: CDR1 SGDLS, CDR2 YYNGEE. CDR3 length: 16 residues. The CDR3 DNA reads TGTGCCAGCAGCGTAGGAGCGGGGGATAGCACAGATACGCAGTATTTT. It specifies CASSVGAGDSTDTQYF.

The chain carries TRBV6-2 or TRBV6-3 and TRBJ1-3, with a weak D call TRBD1 (6 bases). This CDR3 spans 16 amino acids. Germline assignment: CDR1 MNHEY and CDR2 SVGEGT. V lost 6 bases to trimming and J lost 0 bases, with 15 bases between them. CDR3 residues: CASSPDRANSGNTIYF. The DNA for the CDR3 is TGTGCCAGCAGCCCGGACAGAGCTAACTCTGGAAACACCATATATTTT.

The chain uses TRBV7-8 and TRBJ2-2; 9 positions agree with TRBD2. V dropped 0 bases and J dropped 2; count of bases not matched to a gene: 7. CDR3 length: 18 amino acids. CDR1 is SGHVS and CDR2 is FQNEAQ in the germline V gene. This CDR3 reads CASSLAQRGATNTGELFF. CDR3 nucleotide sequence: TGTGCCAGCAGCTTAGCCCAGCGGGGGGCGACCAACACCGGGGAGCTGTTTTTT.

The rearrangement links TRBV9 to TRBJ1-5; D may be TRBD1 (5 bases). In germline, CDR1 is SGDLS, CDR2 YYNGEE. CDR3 length: 13 residues. V was pared by 3 bases and J by 7 bases, with 11 bases between. The CDR3 loop reads CASSAGLGQPQHF. In DNA form, the CDR3 reads TGTGCCAGCAGCGCAGGGTTGGGGCAGCCCCAGCATTTT.

The V gene is TRBV27, the J gene TRBJ1-4; TRBD1 agrees at 11 bases. Germline-derived CDR1 and CDR2 are MNHEY and SMNVEV (reference sequence). V lost 5 bases, J lost 7 bases, and 6 bases stayed unmatched. This CDR3 comprises 15 residues. CDR3 in DNA: TGTGCCAGCAGTCGGGGACAGGGGGACGTTGAAAAACTGTTTTTT. Its protein is CASSRGQGDVEKLFF.

The genes are TRBV19 and TRBJ1-2; TRBD1 matches at 8 bases. Trimming removed 4 bases from V and 10 bases from J; junction bases left unmatched: 11. Germline-derived CDR1 and CDR2 are LNHDA and SQIVND (reference sequence). The CDR3 is 14 amino acids. CDR3 loop: CASSRDRTLRVYTF. The CDR3 region has the DNA TGTGCCAGTAGTAGGGACAGGACACTTCGAGTCTACACCTTC.

The V call is TRBV15, the J call TRBJ2-7; D possibly corresponds to TRBD2 (5 bases). This CDR3 comprises 12 residues. Germline loops: CDR1 LNHNV, CDR2 YYDKDF (reference sequence). The CDR3 sequence is CAPKSGSYEQYF. CDR3 coding DNA: TGTGCTCCGAAGTCGGGGTCCTACGAGCAGTACTTC.

The sample holds a few counts of this clone. The J gene is TRBJ1-2, the V gene TRBV10-3, with a weak D call TRBD1 (5 bases). V was clipped by 6 bases and J by 8 bases, with 25 bases between them. The CDR3 totals 16 residues. Germline CDR1 and CDR2: ENHRY and SYGVKD. The CDR3 sequence is CAISGAVGPLRGGYTF. The DNA for the CDR3 is TGTGCCATCAGCGGTGCGGTTGGGCCCCTTAGGGGAGGCTACACCTTC.

The chain is built from TRBV10-3 and TRBJ2-6; 7 nucleotides align to TRBD1. With V trimmed by 4 bases and J by 4 bases, 4 bases remained unmatched. The germline V gene has CDR1 ENHRY and CDR2 SYGVKD. This CDR3 has 15 residues. The DNA for the CDR3 is TGTGCCATCAGTGGGGGACAGTCCGGGGCCAACGTCCTGACTTTC. This translates into CAISGGQSGANVLTF.

V gene TRBV3-1 (or the pseudogene TRBV3-2) combines with J gene TRBJ1-6; D is uncertain. CDR3 length: 15 amino acids. From germline, CDR1 is LGHDT and CDR2 YNNKEL (reference sequence). V was trimmed by 0 bases and J by 9 bases, leaving 12 bases between them. CDR3 sequence (DNA): TGTGCCAGCAGCCAAGATGTTAGCGGTTCTTCACCCCTCCACTTT. This encodes CASSQDVSGSSPLHF.

The CDR3 DNA reads TGTGCCAGCAGCCGGAGCGGGGGGCCCCAAGAGACCCAGTACTTC. It encodes CASSRSGGPQETQYF. The V call is TRBV5-4, the J call TRBJ2-5; 9 bases align to TRBD2. V lost 4 bases to trimming and J lost 1 base; unmatched junction nucleotides: 5. This CDR3 has 15 amino acids. Looked up from germline, CDR1 is SGHNT and CDR2 is YYREEE (reference sequence).

The chain employs TRBV10-3 and TRBJ2-7; D is uncertain. In germline, CDR1 is ENHRY, CDR2 SYGVKD. CDR3 size: 13 residues. The germline V and J ends were trimmed by 7 bases and 3 bases, with 13 bases remaining between them. For the CDR3, the DNA is TGTGCCATCACCCAGGCCCTCGGCTACGAGCAGTACTTC. It translates to CAITQALGYEQYF.

The V call is TRBV24-1, the J call TRBJ2-7; 7 positions match TRBD1. After removal of 4 bases from V and 7 bases from J, the junction contained 6 bases not matched to a gene. The CDR3 spans 13 residues. From germline, CDR1 is KGHDR and CDR2 SFDVKD. DNA of the CDR3: TGTGCCACCAGTGAGCGGGCGACAGGGGAGCAGTACTTC. It encodes CATSERATGEQYF.

In regard to this clone: One end of the junction does not line up with germline, which may come from a read error. The chain joins TRBV7-7 to TRBJ2-7; 13 bases match TRBD2. CDR1 is SSHAT, CDR2 FNYEAQ, per germline (reference sequence). The CDR3 has 18 residues. The CDR3 bases are TGTGCTAGCAGCTTAGCCTGGGGACTAGCGGGACACTCCTACGAGCAGTACTTC. Encoded protein: CASSLAWGLAGHSYEQYF.